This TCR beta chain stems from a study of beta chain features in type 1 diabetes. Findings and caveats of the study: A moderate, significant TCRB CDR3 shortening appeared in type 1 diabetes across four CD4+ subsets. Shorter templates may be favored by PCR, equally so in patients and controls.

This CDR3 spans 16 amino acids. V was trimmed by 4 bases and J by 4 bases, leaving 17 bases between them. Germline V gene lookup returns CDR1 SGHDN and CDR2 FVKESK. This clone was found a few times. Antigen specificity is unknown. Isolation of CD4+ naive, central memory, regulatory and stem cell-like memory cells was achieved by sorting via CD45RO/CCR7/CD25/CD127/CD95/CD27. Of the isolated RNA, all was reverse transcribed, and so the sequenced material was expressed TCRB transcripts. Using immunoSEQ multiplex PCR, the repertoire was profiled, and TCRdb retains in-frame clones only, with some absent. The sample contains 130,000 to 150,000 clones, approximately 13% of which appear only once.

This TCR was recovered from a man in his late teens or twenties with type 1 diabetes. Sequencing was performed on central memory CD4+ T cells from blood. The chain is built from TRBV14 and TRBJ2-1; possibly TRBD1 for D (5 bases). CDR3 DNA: TGTGCCAGCAGCCCCCTGAGTGGACAACTATACAATGAGCAGTTCTTC. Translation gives CASSPLSGQLYNEQFF.